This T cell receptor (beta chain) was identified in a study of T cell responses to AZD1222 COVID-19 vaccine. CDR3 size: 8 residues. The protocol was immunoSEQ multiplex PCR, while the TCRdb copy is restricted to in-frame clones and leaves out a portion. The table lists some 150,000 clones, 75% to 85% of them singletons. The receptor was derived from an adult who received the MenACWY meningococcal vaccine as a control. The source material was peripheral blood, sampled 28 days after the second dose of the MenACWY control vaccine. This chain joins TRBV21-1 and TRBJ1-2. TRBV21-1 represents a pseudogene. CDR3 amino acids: CASSAVPF. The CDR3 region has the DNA TGTGCCAGCAGTGCGGTTCCCTTC.